This T cell receptor beta chain came from a study of T cell changes during pregnancy in multiple sclerosis (dated by TCRdb to the late 2010s). Context from the whole study: The study examined how the T cell repertoire changed over the course of pregnancy in women with multiple sclerosis.

After removal of 4 bases from V and 7 bases from J, the junction retains 14 bases not matched to a gene. From the cysteine up to the phenylalanine, the CDR3 has a length of 16 residues. The entry retains the CDR3 DNA only, 48 bases that are in frame from base 1. CDR1 is given as SGHNT and CDR2 as YYREEE, both from the germline V gene (reference sequence). Notes on this clone: Its antigen has not been determined. No base qualities exist here, and no much larger clone lies one base off it.

To prepare the library, the immunoSEQ multiplex PCR assay was applied. TCRdb carries this immuneACCESS record with in-frame sequences only. Its versions omit some clonotypes, under half of them owing to an unresolved V gene in the studies checked, with the rest unexplained. The sample has about 35,000 clones on record, approximately 90% of them singletons. The ten most abundant clones make up 0.78% of the sample. The specimen comprised CD4+ T cells from peripheral blood mononuclear cells, sampled after pregnancy. This sequence uses TRBV5-4 and TRBJ2-1, with TRBD2 identical over 7 junction bases. This receptor was identified in a female donor in good health, enrolled as a control in a pregnancy study. The base sequence is TGTGCCAGCAGCCCACCCCTGGGCGGGAGTTATAATGAGCAGTTCTTC. Translated, it gives CASSPPLGGSYNEQFF. With the rest looked up from the reference TRBV5-4 and TRBJ2-1 genes rather than sequenced, the full variable domain is ETGVTQSPTHLIKTRGQQVTLRCSSQSGHNTVSWYQQALGQGPQFIFQYYREEENGRGNFPPRFSGLQFPNYSSELNVNALELDDSALYLCASSPPLGGSYNEQFFGPGTRLTVL.